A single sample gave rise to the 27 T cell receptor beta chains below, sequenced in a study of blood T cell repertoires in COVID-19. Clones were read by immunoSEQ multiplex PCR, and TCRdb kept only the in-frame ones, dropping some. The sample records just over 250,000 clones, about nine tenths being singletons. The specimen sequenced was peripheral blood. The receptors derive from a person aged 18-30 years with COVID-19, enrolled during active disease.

This CDR3 reads CASTLNPGLDEKLFF. The CDR3 DNA sequence: TGTGCCAGCACCCTCAATCCGGGTTTGGATGAAAAACTGTTTTTT. The genes are TRBV7-2 and TRBJ1-4; no definite D call. The germline CDR1 and CDR2 sequences are SGHTA and FQGNSA. This CDR3 region has 15 residues. Trimming pared 7 bases from V and 6 bases from J, leaving 18 bases between.

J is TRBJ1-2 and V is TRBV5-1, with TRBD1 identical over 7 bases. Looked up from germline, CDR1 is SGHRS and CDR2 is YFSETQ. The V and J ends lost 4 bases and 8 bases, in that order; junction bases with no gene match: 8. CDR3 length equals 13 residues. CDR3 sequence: CASSPGTAEGYTF. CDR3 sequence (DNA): TGCGCCAGCAGCCCGGGGACAGCCGAGGGCTACACCTTC.

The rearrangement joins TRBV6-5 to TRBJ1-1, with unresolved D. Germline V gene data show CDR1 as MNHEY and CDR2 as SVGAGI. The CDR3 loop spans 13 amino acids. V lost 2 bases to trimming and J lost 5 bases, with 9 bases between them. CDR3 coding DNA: TGTGCCAGCAGTTACGAAGGGAGGACTGAAGCTTTCTTT. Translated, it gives CASSYEGRTEAFF.

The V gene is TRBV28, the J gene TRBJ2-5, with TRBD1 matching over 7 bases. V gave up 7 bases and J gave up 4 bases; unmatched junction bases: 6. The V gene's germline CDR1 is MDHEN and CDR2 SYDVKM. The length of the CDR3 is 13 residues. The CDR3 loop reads CASNDRVGETQYF. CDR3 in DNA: TGTGCCAGCAACGACAGGGTGGGAGAGACCCAGTACTTC.

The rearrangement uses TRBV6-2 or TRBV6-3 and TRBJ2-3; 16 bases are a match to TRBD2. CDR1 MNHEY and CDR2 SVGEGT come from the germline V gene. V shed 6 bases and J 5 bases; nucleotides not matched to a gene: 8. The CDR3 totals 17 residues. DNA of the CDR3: TGTGCCAGCAGCGCGGGACTAGCGGGAGGGCCAAGAGATACGCAGTATTTT. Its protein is CASSAGLAGGPRDTQYF.

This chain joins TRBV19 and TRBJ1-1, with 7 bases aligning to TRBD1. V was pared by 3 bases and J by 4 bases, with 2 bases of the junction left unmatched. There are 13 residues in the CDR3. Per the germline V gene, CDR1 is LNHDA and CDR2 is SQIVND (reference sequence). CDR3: CASSITGATEAFF. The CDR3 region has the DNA TGTGCCAGTAGTATCACAGGGGCCACTGAAGCTTTCTTT. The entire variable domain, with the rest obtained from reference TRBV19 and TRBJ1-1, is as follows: DGGITQSPKYLFRKEGQNVTLSCEQNLNHDAMYWYRQDPGQGLRLIYYSQIVNDFQKGDIAEGYSVSREKKESFPLTVTSAQKNPTAFYLCASSITGATEAFFGQGTRLTVV.

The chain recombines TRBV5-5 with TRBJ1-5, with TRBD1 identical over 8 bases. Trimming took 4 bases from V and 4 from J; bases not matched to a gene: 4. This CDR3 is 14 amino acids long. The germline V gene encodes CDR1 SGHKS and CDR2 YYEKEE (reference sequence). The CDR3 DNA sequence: TGTGCCAGCAGCGCAACAGGGGGAAATCAGCCCCAGCATTTT. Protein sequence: CASSATGGNQPQHF.

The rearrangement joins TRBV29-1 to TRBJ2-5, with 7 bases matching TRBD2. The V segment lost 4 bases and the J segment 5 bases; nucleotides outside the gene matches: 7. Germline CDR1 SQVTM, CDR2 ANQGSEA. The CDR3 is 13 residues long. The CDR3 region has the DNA TGCAGCGTTGGAGAGCGGGAAAGGGAGACCCAGTACTTC. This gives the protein CSVGERERETQYF.

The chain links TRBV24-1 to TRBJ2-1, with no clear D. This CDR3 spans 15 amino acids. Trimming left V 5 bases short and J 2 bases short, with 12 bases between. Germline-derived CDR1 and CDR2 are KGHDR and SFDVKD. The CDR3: CATSGGTTAYNEQFF. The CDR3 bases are TGTGCCACCAGTGGAGGCACTACCGCCTACAATGAGCAGTTCTTC.

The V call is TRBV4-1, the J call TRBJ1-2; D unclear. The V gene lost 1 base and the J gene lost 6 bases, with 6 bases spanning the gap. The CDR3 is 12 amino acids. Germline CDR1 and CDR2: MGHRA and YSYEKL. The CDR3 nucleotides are TGCGCCAGCAGCCAAGCAGGCCATGGCTACACCTTC. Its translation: CASSQAGHGYTF.

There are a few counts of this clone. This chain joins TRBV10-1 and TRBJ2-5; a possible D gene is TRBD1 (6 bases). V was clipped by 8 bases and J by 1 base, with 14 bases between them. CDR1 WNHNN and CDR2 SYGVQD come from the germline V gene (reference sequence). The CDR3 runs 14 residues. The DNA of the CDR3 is TGCGCCAGCTCGAGACAGGCAATCCAAGAGACCCAGTACTTC. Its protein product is CASSRQAIQETQYF.

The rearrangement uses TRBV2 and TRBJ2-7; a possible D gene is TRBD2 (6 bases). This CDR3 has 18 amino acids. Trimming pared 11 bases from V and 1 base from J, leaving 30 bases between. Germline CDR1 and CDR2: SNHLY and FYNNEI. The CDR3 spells CAGWVGFLGGASSYEQYF. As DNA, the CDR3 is TGTGCCGGGTGGGTCGGTTTTTTAGGCGGGGCCTCTTCCTACGAGCAGTACTTC.

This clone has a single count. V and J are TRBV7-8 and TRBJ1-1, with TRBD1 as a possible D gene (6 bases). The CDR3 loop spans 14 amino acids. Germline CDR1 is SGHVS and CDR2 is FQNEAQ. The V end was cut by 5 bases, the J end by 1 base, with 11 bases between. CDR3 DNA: TGTGCCAGCAGCCCCGGGACATCGAACACTGAAGCTTTCTTT. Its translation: CASSPGTSNTEAFF.

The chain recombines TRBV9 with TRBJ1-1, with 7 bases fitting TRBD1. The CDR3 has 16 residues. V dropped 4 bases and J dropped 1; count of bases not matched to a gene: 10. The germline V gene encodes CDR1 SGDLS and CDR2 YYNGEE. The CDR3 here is CASSPRTGSANTEAFF. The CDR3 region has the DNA TGTGCCAGCAGCCCCCGGACAGGCTCGGCGAACACTGAAGCTTTCTTT.

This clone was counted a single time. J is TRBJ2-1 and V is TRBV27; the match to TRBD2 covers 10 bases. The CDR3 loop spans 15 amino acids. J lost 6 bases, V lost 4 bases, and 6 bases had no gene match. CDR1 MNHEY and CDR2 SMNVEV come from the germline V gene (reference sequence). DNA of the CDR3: TGTGCCAGCAGTTACGGGGTAGCGGGAGGCAATGAGCAGTTCTTC. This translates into CASSYGVAGGNEQFF.

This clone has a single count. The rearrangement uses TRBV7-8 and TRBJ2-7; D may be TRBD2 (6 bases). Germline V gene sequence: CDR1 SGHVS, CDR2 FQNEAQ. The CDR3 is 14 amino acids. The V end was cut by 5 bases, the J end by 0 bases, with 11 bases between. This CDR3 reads CASSPREDSYEQYF. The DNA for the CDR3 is TGTGCCAGCAGCCCCAGGGAGGACTCCTACGAGCAGTACTTC.

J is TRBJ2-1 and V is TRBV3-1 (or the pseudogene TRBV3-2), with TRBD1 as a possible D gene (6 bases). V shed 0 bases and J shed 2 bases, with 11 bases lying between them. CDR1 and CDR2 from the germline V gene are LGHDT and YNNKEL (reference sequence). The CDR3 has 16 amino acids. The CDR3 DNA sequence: TGTGCCAGCAGCCAAGATTTAGGACAGCCCTACAATGAGCAGTTCTTC. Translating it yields CASSQDLGQPYNEQFF.

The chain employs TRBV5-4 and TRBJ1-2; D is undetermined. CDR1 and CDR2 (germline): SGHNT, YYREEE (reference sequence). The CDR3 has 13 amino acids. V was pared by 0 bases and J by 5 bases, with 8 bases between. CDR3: CASSLDELYGYTF. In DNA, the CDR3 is TGTGCCAGCAGCTTGGATGAGCTATATGGCTACACCTTC.

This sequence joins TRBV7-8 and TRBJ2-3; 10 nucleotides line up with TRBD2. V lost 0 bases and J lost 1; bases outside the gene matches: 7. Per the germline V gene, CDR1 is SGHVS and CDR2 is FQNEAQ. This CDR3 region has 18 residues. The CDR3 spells CASSLAHPGTSGTDTQYF. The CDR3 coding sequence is TGTGCCAGCAGCTTAGCGCACCCCGGGACTAGCGGCACAGATACGCAGTATTTT.

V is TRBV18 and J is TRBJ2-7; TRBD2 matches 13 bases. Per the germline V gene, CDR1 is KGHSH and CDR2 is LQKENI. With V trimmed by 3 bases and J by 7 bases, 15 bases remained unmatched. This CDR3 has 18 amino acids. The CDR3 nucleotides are TGTGCCAGCTCACCCTCTGGGACTAGCGGGACGCGCCTAGGAGAGCAGTACTTC. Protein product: CASSPSGTSGTRLGEQYF.

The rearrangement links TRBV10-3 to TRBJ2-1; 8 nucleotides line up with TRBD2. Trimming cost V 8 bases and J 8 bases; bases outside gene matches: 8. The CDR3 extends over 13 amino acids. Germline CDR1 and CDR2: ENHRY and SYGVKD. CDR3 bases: TGTGCCATCGGCTCCGGGAGGGTCGATGAGCAGTTCTTC. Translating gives CAIGSGRVDEQFF.

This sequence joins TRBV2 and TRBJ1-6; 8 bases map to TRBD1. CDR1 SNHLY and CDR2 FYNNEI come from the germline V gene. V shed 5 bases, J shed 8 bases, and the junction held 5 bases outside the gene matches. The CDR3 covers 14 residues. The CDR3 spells CASSTQGADSPLHF. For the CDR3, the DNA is TGTGCCAGCAGTACTCAGGGGGCGGATTCACCCCTCCACTTT.

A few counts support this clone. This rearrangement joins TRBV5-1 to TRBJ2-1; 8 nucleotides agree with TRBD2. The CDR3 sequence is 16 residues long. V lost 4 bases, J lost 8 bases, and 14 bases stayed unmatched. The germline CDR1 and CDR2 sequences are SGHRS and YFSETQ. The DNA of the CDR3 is TGCGCCAGCAGCGAGGTAAGCGGGAGAGTCATCGATGAGCAGTTCTTC. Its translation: CASSEVSGRVIDEQFF. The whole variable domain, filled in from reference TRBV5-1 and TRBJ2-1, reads KAGVTQTPRYLIKTRGQQVTLSCSPISGHRSVSWYQQTPGQGLQFLFEYFSETQRNKGNFPGRFSGRQFSNSRSEMNVSTLELGDSALYLCASSEVSGRVIDEQFFGPGTRLTVL.

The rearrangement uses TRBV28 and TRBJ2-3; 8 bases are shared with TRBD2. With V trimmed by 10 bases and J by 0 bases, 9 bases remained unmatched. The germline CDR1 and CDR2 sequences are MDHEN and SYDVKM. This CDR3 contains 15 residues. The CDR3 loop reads CATQDSSGSTDTQYF. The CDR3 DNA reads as TGTGCCACTCAAGATTCTAGCGGGAGCACAGATACGCAGTATTTT.

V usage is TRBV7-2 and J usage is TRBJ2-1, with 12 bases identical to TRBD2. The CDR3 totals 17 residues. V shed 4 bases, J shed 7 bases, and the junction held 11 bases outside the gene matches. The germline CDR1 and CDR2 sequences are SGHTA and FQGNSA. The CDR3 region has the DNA TGTGCCAGCAGCTCTCCAGCGACTAGCGGGAGTGCAAATGAGCAGTTCTTC. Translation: CASSSPATSGSANEQFF.

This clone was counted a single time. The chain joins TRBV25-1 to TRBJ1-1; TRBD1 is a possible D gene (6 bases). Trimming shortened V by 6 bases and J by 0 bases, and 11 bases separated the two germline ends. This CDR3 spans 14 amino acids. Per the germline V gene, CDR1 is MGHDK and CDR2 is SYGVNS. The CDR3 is CASRPTGMNTEAFF. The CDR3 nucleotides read TGTGCCAGCAGGCCAACAGGGATGAACACTGAAGCTTTCTTT.

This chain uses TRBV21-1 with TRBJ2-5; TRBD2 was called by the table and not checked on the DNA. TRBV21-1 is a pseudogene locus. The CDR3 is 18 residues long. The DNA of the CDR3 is TGTGCCAGCAGCCGACGCCTAGCGGGCAGAGCCCGGTGGGAGACCCAGTACTTC. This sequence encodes CASSRRLAGRARWETQYF.